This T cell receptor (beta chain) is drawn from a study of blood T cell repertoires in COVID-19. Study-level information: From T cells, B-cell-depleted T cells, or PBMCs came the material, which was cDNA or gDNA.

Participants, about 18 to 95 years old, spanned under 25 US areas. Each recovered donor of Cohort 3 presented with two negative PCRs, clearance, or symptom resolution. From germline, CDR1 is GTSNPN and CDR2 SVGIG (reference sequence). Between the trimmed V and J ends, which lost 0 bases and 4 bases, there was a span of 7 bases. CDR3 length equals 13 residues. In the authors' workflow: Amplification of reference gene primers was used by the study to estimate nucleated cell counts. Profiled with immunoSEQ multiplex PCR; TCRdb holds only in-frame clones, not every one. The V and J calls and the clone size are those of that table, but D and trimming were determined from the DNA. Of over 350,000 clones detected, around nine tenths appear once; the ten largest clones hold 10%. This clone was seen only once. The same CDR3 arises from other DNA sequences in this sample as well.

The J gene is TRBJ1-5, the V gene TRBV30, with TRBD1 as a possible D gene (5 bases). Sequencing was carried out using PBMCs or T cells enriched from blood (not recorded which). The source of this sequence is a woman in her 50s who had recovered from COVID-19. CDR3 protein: CAWSVRGNQPQHF. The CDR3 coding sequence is TGTGCCTGGAGTGTAAGGGGAAATCAGCCCCAGCATTTT.